This T cell receptor beta chain was recovered during a study of spatial heterogeneity in lung cancer. Background on the study: Sequence detection consistently recorded a greater number of beta-chain than alpha-chain sequences. As counted in raw reads, each unique TCR and UMI combination appeared more than ten times on average. Overall study findings and caveats: Blood contained ubiquitous expanded tumor TCRs more at resection than at follow-up.

Trimming cost V 1 base and J 6 bases, with 16 bases left between them. CDR1 and CDR2 from the germline V gene are SGHRS and YFSETQ. This CDR3 has 15 residues. Time point meaning: sample taken at primary tumor resection. Frozen PBMC, nontumor lung or tumor provided whole RNA, which was sequenced unsorted. TCRdb called the 5' RACE reads again in MiXCR, with one record for every CDR3 protein. The sample includes about 12,000 distinct CDR3 sequences, around 15% of them seen just once. About this clonotype itself: Antigen: not known.

The source was PBMCs, collected at surgery. J is TRBJ1-1 and V is TRBV5-1; D unclear. The source of this sequence is a male donor with early-stage non-small cell lung cancer. In DNA, the CDR3 is TGCGCCAGCAGCTTGTCTACAGCGGGGAGCGCTGAAGCTTTCTTT. Translated, it gives CASSLSTAGSAEAFF.